This T cell receptor beta chain was recovered during a study of tumor and adjacent non-tumor tissue in lung cancer (dated by TCRdb to the late 2010s). Regarding the complete study: By cancer type, the cohort comprised eleven to twelve adenocarcinoma patients, 2 squamous cell carcinoma patients and 1 small cell lung cancer patient. The 15 or so patients were aged 31 to 76 years, included around ten men and 5 women, and had TNM stage I to III disease. Using bulk TCRbeta repertoires from over 14 lung cancer patients, the study set lung tumor tissue side by side with matched distant non-tumor lung tissue. Sequencing generated a total of more than 95 million productive TCRbeta reads, averaging around 4.2 million reads per sample. TCRbeta CDR3 sequencing was performed on roughly 27 paired specimens, with one tumor sample and one normal lung sample collected per patient.

On the study overall, not on this receptor specifically: Peripheral blood was not sequenced, so blood TCRbeta repertoires in these lung cancer patients were not examined. TCR diversity (inverse Simpson) was significantly higher in tumor than in normal lung tissue (roughly 430 vs 170, P = 0.0075, Mann-Whitney U test). The top 100 clones accounted for a significantly larger cumulative portion of the repertoire in normal lung than in tumor tissue. Younger patients had significantly higher TCR diversity, and higher tumor TCR diversity was associated with shorter overall and disease-free survival. Only roughly 16 patients were in the cohort, and the authors stated that larger samples and more detailed clinical data are needed. Neither the sequencing platform nor unique molecular identifiers are named or mentioned anywhere in the methods.

This clonotype was found many times. Its antigen has not been determined. Base quality data are lacking; no much larger clone is found one base away. The method was multiplex PCR. Sequenced using an Illumina HiSeq 2500. TCRbeta libraries were built by three rounds of nested PCR using primers (Table S4), following protocols modified from ARM-PCR. PCR products of 200-500 bp were gel-excised and purified with the QIAquick gel extraction kit before sequencing. On the study's bioinformatics: Trimmomatic was used to clean the reads, FLASH merged the cleaned reads into complete CDR3 sequences, and MiTCR assigned the sequences to V(D)J germline segments. Clonal diversity was calculated as the inverse Simpson's index using VDJtools. In-frame sequences without a premature stop codon were defined as productive reads. TCRdb applied fastp at Q25 and MiXCR to the public reads, then kept only in-frame beta chains. One record per CDR3 amino acid sequence lists the most common genes and DNA. These V and J calls are TCRdb output, not the study's own analysis. The sample has tens of thousands of distinct CDR3 sequences on record, less than 70% of them singletons. The top ten constitute 19% of the sample.

The germline V gene gives CDR1 as MNHEY and CDR2 as SVGEGT. The CDR3, from cysteine to phenylalanine, totals 17 residues. The DNA shown is the 51-base CDR3, in frame from base 1. Clipping removes 4 bases from V and 0 bases from J, with 8 as the unmatched junction base count. RNA was isolated from bulk unsorted tissue, and RNA quality was assessed with a NanoDrop ND-1000 and an Agilent 2100. The normal lung samples consisted of distant non-tumor tissue collected more than 3 cm from the tumor edge. All donors had newly diagnosed lung cancer, had not received prior chemotherapy, and were admitted for thoracic surgery in China between August and November 2014. The study excluded patients who had received radiotherapy or chemotherapy before or who had another cancer at the same time. Pieces of surgical tissue measuring about 1-2.1 cm3 were kept in RNAlater solution and stored at -80 degrees C until use.

The source is a woman between 35 and 50 years old with non-small cell lung cancer. The chain is made from TRBV6-2 or TRBV6-3 and TRBJ2-3; the central 9 bases match TRBD2. Material for sequencing was distant non-tumor lung tissue. CDR3 region: CASSLETSGTSTDTQYF. The DNA sequence follows: TGTGCCAGCAGTTTAGAGACTAGCGGAACCAGCACAGATACGCAGTATTTT.